The 27 T cell receptor beta chains presented below share a single source sample, sequenced in a study of beta chain features in type 1 diabetes. Sequencing targeted expressed TCRB transcripts, as all isolated RNA had been reverse transcribed. TCRdb keeps only in-frame clones here, not all; method: immunoSEQ multiplex PCR. This sample has 640,000 or so clones, with over 11% found just once. For these TCRs, the target antigens are not known. Overall study results and limits: Type 1 diabetes patients had TCRB CDR3s that were shorter (moderately but significantly so) in all four CD4+ subsets.

The material sequenced was naive CD4+ T cells from blood. The receptors here all came from a man aged 18 to 30 with type 1 diabetes.

This chain joins TRBV6-5 and TRBJ2-7; tentatively, D is TRBD1 (6 bases). CDR1 MNHEY and CDR2 SVGAGI come from the germline V gene. The CDR3 totals 14 residues. Trimming removed 2 bases at V and 1 base at J, with 9 bases between. The CDR3, as DNA: TGTGCCAGCAGTTACGGGGGCCGTTCCTACGAGCAGTACTTC. Its translation: CASSYGGRSYEQYF.

This chain joins TRBV5-6 and TRBJ2-3; 8 positions agree with TRBD2. V lost 0 bases to trimming and J lost 2 bases; unmatched junction nucleotides: 2. This CDR3 comprises 15 residues. Looked up from germline, CDR1 is SGHDT and CDR2 is YYEEEE. The CDR3 coding sequence is TGTGCCAGCAGCTTGGACGGGAGGGCCACAGATACGCAGTATTTT. Translated: CASSLDGRATDTQYF.

This clone was seen a few times. This chain uses TRBV5-4 with TRBJ2-7, with D perhaps being TRBD1 or TRBD2 (5 bases each). Per germline, CDR1 SGHNT and CDR2 YYREEE (reference sequence). V lost 1 base and J 5 bases, leaving 13 bases between the germline ends. This CDR3 is 14 amino acids long. Here the CDR3 DNA reads TGTGCCAGCAGCTTGAGGAGCAGGGACCACGAGCAGTACTTC. Protein sequence: CASSLRSRDHEQYF. The whole variable domain, remainder taken from reference TRBV5-4 and TRBJ2-7, is ETGVTQSPTHLIKTRGQQVTLRCSSQSGHNTVSWYQQALGQGPQFIFQYYREEENGRGNFPPRFSGLQFPNYSSELNVNALELDDSALYLCASSLRSRDHEQYFGPGTRLTVT.

For this clone: Because the CDR3's place on the DNA is in doubt, the DNA is left out and the CDR3 is given as listed by TCRdb. CDR3: CASRPLGTGRSYEQYF. This sequence joins TRBV27 and TRBJ2-7. The germline V gene encodes CDR1 MNHEY and CDR2 SMNVEV (reference sequence). The CDR3 contains 16 residues when both ends are counted.

V is TRBV2 and J is TRBJ2-3; D remains unclear. Germline CDR1 reads SNHLY; CDR2 reads FYNNEI. This CDR3 comprises 15 residues. The V gene lost 1 base and the J gene lost 4 bases, with 12 bases spanning the gap. The CDR3 DNA is TGTGCCAGCAGTGAAGATAGGGCGTCACCAGATACGCAGTATTTT. This gives the protein CASSEDRASPDTQYF.

This chain connects TRBV19 to TRBJ2-3; D gene ambiguous. The CDR3 consists of 12 residues. The germline gives CDR1 LNHDA, CDR2 SQIVND (reference sequence). With 5 bases removed from V and 6 bases from J, the gap between germline ends came to 9 bases. CDR3 protein: CASSPSADTQYF. DNA for the CDR3: TGTGCCAGTAGTCCTTCCGCGGATACGCAGTATTTT.

This clone was counted only a few times. The V call is TRBV27, the J call TRBJ2-3; 10 bases align to TRBD2. The CDR3 totals 16 residues. CDR1 MNHEY and CDR2 SMNVEV come from the germline V gene (reference sequence). The trim removed 6 bases at V and 6 bases at J, leaving 12 bases unmatched. CDR3 bases: TGTGCCAGCAGACGCAGCGGGAGGGCGACACCGGATACGCAGTATTTT. The encoded protein is CASRRSGRATPDTQYF.

The chain couples TRBV6-1 to TRBJ1-3, with 9 bases lining up with TRBD1. J was trimmed by 4 bases and V by 5 bases; bases with no gene match: 3. CDR3 length: 14 residues. Germline CDR1 is MNHNS and CDR2 is SASEGT. For the CDR3, the DNA is TGTGCCAGCAGTCGGACAGGGGAAGGAAACACCATATATTTT. Translating it yields CASSRTGEGNTIYF.

In DNA, the CDR3 is TGTGCCAGCAGCTTCCGGGACAGTCCAACAGATACGCAGTATTTT. As protein: CASSFRDSPTDTQYF. The chain carries TRBV7-2 and TRBJ2-3; TRBD1 aligns across 7 bases. This CDR3 is 15 amino acids long. J gave up 3 bases and V 3 bases, and 6 bases lay outside the gene matches. In germline, CDR1 is SGHTA, CDR2 FQGNSA.

This clone has more than one count but fewer than ten. Other DNA sequences in the same sample also yield this CDR3. The rearrangement links TRBV5-1 to TRBJ2-1; 8 bases map to TRBD1. In germline, CDR1 is SGHRS, CDR2 YFSETQ. The ends lost 0 bases at V and 1 base at J; junction bases unmatched: 0. The CDR3 extends over 15 amino acids. In DNA, the CDR3 is TGCGCCAGCAGCTTGGGGACAGGGTCCTACAATGAGCAGTTCTTC. This translates into CASSLGTGSYNEQFF.

This clone turned up a few times. This rearrangement joins TRBV5-1 to TRBJ1-2, with D unresolved. In germline, CDR1 is SGHRS, CDR2 YFSETQ. Trimming removed 0 bases from V and 5 bases from J, with 14 bases in between. This CDR3 region has 15 residues. The CDR3 protein is CASSLAAGIGYGYTF. CDR3 bases: TGCGCCAGCAGCTTGGCAGCCGGGATCGGGTATGGCTACACCTTC.

V usage is TRBV2 and J usage is TRBJ2-3, with D perhaps matching TRBD2 (5 bases). The CDR3 loop spans 14 amino acids. The V gene's germline CDR1 is SNHLY and CDR2 FYNNEI. The V end lost 7 bases, the J end lost 3 bases, and 14 bases lay between the germline ends. CDR3 region: CASNEGSGTDTQYF. The CDR3 nucleotides read TGTGCCAGCAATGAGGGTTCCGGAACAGATACGCAGTATTTT.

V gene TRBV4-1 combines with J gene TRBJ2-6; weak D call: TRBD2 (5 bases). V was clipped by 0 bases and J by 2 bases, with 8 bases between them. Germline V gene lookup returns CDR1 MGHRA and CDR2 YSYEKL. The CDR3 consists of 16 residues. The CDR3 reads CASSQDPGAGANVLTF. CDR3 DNA: TGCGCCAGCAGCCAAGATCCCGGGGCTGGGGCCAACGTCCTGACTTTC.

The chain has TRBV7-2 and TRBJ2-2; no clear D. From germline, CDR1 is SGHTA and CDR2 FQGNSA. This CDR3 is 12 amino acids long. Trimming took 6 bases from V and 8 from J, leaving 10 bases between them. This CDR3 reads CASSSPVGELFF. The DNA for the CDR3 is TGTGCCAGCAGTTCCCCCGTGGGGGAGCTGTTTTTT.

This clone was counted a few times. V usage is TRBV2 and J usage is TRBJ1-1; D unresolved. The germline V gene has CDR1 SNHLY and CDR2 FYNNEI. This CDR3 has 13 amino acids. V gave up 6 bases and J gave up 4 bases, with 12 bases separating them. The CDR3 is CASSPQSGTEAFF. The CDR3 DNA follows: TGTGCCAGCAGCCCACAGAGCGGCACTGAAGCTTTCTTT. The full variable domain, rest sourced from reference TRBV2 and TRBJ1-1, is EPEVTQTPSHQVTQMGQEVILRCVPISNHLYFYWYRQILGQKVEFLVSFYNNEISEKSEIFDDQFSVERPDGSNFTLKIRSTKLEDSAMYFCASSPQSGTEAFFGQGTRLTVV.

This clone was recorded a few times. This CDR3 reads CASSNRDRGHLGEAFF. The CDR3 nucleotides read TGTGCCAGCAGTAACCGGGACAGGGGGCATCTAGGTGAAGCTTTCTTT. The chain joins TRBV6-6 to TRBJ1-1, with 12 bases identical to TRBD1. Germline lookup yields CDR1 MNHNY and CDR2 SVGAGI (reference sequence). The CDR3 runs 16 residues. The J segment lost 7 bases and the V segment lost 5 bases, leaving 11 bases of the junction unmatched.

This clone turned up a few times. Here the CDR3 reads CASRIHYEQYF. CDR3 coding DNA: TGTGCCAGCAGGATCCACTACGAGCAGTACTTC. The rearrangement links TRBV25-1 to TRBJ2-7; D gene unclear. Germline-derived CDR1 and CDR2 are MGHDK and SYGVNS. The CDR3 is made up of 11 amino acids. Trimming shortened V by 6 bases and J by 3 bases, and 6 bases separated the two germline ends.

There are a few counts of this clone. This chain uses TRBV7-2 with TRBJ2-1; 10 bases are a match to TRBD2. The CDR3 is 16 residues long. Germline V gene lookup returns CDR1 SGHTA and CDR2 FQGNSA. The junction had 8 bases not matched to a gene; V was cut back by 3 bases and J by 6 bases. The CDR3 loop reads CASSFQWGTSVNEQFF. DNA for the CDR3: TGTGCCAGCAGCTTCCAGTGGGGGACTAGCGTCAATGAGCAGTTCTTC.

The J gene is TRBJ1-2, the V gene TRBV25-1; no firm D call. This CDR3 has 13 residues. Per germline, CDR1 MGHDK and CDR2 SYGVNS. V lost 1 base to trimming and J lost 7 bases, with 10 bases between them. CDR3 sequence (DNA): TGTGCCAGCAGTGAATCGGTCCGAGGTGGCTACACCTTC. Amino acid sequence: CASSESVRGGYTF.

The chain uses TRBV2 and TRBJ2-2; D is undetermined. This CDR3 is 13 amino acids long. V was trimmed by 3 bases and J by 6 bases, leaving 8 bases between them. CDR1 is SNHLY and CDR2 is FYNNEI in the germline V gene. The CDR3 region has the DNA TGTGCCAGCAGTGAGGTCCACCCCGGGGAGCTGTTTTTT. Amino acids: CASSEVHPGELFF.

The chain combines TRBV18 with TRBJ1-5; 11 bases line up with TRBD1. Germline values: CDR1 KGHSH, CDR2 LQKENI. V lost 4 bases, J lost 4 bases, and 9 bases stayed unmatched. The CDR3 contains 17 residues. CDR3 nucleotides: TGTGCCAGCTCACTGCAACCCGGGACAGGGGGTAATCAGCCCCAGCATTTT. This codes for CASSLQPGTGGNQPQHF.

In its sample, this clone was seen a few times. The rearrangement uses TRBV30 and TRBJ1-2; D is possibly TRBD1 (6 bases). Germline V gene sequence: CDR1 GTSNPN, CDR2 SVGIG (reference sequence). This CDR3 is built from 12 residues. This chain's CDR3 is CARTEPSYGYTF. CDR3 DNA sequence: TGTGCTCGGACAGAGCCTAGCTATGGCTACACCTTC.

The chain carries TRBV4-3 and TRBJ1-2, with a tentative D call TRBD1 (5 bases). Germline CDR1 is LGHNA and CDR2 is YSLEER. The CDR3 is made up of 16 amino acids. V was pared by 3 bases and J by 4 bases, with 18 bases between. Written as DNA, the CDR3 is TGCGCCAGCAGCCAGGCTGGGGACTTTATTGGCTATGGCTACACCTTC. Translation: CASSQAGDFIGYGYTF.

V gene TRBV10-3 combines with J gene TRBJ2-3; D not certain. This CDR3 region has 13 residues. The V gene lost 2 bases and the J gene lost 3 bases, with 6 bases spanning the gap. Germline values: CDR1 ENHRY, CDR2 SYGVKD. The CDR3 DNA reads TGTGCCATCAGTGAGGCAGCGACAGATACGCAGTATTTT. Its translation is CAISEAATDTQYF.

This clone came up a few times. The V gene is TRBV4-3, the J gene TRBJ2-2; D is undetermined. The length of the CDR3 is 13 residues. Trimming stripped 3 bases from V and 8 bases from J, with 10 bases between. Germline-derived CDR1 and CDR2 are LGHNA and YSLEER. CDR3 protein: CASSQGLGGELFF. CDR3 nucleotides: TGCGCCAGCAGCCAGGGCCTAGGGGGGGAGCTGTTTTTT.

This chain joins TRBV27 and TRBJ2-3, with 8 bases lining up with TRBD2. The V segment lost 6 bases and the J segment 4 bases; nucleotides outside the gene matches: 12. Germline V lookup: CDR1 MNHEY, CDR2 SMNVEV (reference sequence). The CDR3 spans 16 residues. The CDR3 here is CASSQNGGRPSDTQYF. CDR3 nucleotides: TGTGCCAGCAGCCAAAATGGCGGGAGGCCCTCAGATACGCAGTATTTT.

The CDR3 DNA reads as TGTGCCAGCAGTGCTCCGGGACAGGGCCTTTTAATCGAGCAGTTCTTC. It encodes CASSAPGQGLLIEQFF. The chain is built from TRBV28 and TRBJ2-1, with 9 nucleotides matching TRBD1. This CDR3 region has 16 residues. Germline-derived CDR1 and CDR2 are MDHEN and SYDVKM. Germline trimming cut 5 bases from V and 10 bases from J; bases unmatched to any gene: 15.